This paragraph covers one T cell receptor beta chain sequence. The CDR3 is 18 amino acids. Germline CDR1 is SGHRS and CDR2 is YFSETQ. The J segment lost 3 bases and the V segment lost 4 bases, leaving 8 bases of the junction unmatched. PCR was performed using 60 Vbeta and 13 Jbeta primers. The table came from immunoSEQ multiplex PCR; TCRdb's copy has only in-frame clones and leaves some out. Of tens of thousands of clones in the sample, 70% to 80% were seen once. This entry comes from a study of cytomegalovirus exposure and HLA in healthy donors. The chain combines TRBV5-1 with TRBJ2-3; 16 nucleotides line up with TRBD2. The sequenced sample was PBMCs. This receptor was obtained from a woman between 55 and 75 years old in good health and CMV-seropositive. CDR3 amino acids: CASSPGTSGGAITDTQYF. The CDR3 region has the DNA TGCGCCAGCAGCCCCGGGACTAGCGGGGGGGCGATTACAGATACGCAGTATTTT.